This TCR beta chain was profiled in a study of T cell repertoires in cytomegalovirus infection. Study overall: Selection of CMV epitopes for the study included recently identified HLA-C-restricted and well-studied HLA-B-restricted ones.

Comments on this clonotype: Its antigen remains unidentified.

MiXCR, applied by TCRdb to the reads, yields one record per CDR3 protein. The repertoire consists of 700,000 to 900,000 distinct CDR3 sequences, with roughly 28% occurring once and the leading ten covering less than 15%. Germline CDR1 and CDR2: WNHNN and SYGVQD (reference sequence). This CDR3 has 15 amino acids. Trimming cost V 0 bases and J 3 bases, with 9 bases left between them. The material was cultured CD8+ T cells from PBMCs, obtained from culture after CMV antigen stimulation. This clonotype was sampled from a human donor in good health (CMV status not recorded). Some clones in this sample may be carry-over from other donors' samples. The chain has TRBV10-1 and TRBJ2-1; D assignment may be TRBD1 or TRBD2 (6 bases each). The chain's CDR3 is CASSESGGRYNEQFF. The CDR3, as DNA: TGCGCCAGCAGTGAGTCGGGGGGCCGCTACAATGAGCAGTTCTTC.